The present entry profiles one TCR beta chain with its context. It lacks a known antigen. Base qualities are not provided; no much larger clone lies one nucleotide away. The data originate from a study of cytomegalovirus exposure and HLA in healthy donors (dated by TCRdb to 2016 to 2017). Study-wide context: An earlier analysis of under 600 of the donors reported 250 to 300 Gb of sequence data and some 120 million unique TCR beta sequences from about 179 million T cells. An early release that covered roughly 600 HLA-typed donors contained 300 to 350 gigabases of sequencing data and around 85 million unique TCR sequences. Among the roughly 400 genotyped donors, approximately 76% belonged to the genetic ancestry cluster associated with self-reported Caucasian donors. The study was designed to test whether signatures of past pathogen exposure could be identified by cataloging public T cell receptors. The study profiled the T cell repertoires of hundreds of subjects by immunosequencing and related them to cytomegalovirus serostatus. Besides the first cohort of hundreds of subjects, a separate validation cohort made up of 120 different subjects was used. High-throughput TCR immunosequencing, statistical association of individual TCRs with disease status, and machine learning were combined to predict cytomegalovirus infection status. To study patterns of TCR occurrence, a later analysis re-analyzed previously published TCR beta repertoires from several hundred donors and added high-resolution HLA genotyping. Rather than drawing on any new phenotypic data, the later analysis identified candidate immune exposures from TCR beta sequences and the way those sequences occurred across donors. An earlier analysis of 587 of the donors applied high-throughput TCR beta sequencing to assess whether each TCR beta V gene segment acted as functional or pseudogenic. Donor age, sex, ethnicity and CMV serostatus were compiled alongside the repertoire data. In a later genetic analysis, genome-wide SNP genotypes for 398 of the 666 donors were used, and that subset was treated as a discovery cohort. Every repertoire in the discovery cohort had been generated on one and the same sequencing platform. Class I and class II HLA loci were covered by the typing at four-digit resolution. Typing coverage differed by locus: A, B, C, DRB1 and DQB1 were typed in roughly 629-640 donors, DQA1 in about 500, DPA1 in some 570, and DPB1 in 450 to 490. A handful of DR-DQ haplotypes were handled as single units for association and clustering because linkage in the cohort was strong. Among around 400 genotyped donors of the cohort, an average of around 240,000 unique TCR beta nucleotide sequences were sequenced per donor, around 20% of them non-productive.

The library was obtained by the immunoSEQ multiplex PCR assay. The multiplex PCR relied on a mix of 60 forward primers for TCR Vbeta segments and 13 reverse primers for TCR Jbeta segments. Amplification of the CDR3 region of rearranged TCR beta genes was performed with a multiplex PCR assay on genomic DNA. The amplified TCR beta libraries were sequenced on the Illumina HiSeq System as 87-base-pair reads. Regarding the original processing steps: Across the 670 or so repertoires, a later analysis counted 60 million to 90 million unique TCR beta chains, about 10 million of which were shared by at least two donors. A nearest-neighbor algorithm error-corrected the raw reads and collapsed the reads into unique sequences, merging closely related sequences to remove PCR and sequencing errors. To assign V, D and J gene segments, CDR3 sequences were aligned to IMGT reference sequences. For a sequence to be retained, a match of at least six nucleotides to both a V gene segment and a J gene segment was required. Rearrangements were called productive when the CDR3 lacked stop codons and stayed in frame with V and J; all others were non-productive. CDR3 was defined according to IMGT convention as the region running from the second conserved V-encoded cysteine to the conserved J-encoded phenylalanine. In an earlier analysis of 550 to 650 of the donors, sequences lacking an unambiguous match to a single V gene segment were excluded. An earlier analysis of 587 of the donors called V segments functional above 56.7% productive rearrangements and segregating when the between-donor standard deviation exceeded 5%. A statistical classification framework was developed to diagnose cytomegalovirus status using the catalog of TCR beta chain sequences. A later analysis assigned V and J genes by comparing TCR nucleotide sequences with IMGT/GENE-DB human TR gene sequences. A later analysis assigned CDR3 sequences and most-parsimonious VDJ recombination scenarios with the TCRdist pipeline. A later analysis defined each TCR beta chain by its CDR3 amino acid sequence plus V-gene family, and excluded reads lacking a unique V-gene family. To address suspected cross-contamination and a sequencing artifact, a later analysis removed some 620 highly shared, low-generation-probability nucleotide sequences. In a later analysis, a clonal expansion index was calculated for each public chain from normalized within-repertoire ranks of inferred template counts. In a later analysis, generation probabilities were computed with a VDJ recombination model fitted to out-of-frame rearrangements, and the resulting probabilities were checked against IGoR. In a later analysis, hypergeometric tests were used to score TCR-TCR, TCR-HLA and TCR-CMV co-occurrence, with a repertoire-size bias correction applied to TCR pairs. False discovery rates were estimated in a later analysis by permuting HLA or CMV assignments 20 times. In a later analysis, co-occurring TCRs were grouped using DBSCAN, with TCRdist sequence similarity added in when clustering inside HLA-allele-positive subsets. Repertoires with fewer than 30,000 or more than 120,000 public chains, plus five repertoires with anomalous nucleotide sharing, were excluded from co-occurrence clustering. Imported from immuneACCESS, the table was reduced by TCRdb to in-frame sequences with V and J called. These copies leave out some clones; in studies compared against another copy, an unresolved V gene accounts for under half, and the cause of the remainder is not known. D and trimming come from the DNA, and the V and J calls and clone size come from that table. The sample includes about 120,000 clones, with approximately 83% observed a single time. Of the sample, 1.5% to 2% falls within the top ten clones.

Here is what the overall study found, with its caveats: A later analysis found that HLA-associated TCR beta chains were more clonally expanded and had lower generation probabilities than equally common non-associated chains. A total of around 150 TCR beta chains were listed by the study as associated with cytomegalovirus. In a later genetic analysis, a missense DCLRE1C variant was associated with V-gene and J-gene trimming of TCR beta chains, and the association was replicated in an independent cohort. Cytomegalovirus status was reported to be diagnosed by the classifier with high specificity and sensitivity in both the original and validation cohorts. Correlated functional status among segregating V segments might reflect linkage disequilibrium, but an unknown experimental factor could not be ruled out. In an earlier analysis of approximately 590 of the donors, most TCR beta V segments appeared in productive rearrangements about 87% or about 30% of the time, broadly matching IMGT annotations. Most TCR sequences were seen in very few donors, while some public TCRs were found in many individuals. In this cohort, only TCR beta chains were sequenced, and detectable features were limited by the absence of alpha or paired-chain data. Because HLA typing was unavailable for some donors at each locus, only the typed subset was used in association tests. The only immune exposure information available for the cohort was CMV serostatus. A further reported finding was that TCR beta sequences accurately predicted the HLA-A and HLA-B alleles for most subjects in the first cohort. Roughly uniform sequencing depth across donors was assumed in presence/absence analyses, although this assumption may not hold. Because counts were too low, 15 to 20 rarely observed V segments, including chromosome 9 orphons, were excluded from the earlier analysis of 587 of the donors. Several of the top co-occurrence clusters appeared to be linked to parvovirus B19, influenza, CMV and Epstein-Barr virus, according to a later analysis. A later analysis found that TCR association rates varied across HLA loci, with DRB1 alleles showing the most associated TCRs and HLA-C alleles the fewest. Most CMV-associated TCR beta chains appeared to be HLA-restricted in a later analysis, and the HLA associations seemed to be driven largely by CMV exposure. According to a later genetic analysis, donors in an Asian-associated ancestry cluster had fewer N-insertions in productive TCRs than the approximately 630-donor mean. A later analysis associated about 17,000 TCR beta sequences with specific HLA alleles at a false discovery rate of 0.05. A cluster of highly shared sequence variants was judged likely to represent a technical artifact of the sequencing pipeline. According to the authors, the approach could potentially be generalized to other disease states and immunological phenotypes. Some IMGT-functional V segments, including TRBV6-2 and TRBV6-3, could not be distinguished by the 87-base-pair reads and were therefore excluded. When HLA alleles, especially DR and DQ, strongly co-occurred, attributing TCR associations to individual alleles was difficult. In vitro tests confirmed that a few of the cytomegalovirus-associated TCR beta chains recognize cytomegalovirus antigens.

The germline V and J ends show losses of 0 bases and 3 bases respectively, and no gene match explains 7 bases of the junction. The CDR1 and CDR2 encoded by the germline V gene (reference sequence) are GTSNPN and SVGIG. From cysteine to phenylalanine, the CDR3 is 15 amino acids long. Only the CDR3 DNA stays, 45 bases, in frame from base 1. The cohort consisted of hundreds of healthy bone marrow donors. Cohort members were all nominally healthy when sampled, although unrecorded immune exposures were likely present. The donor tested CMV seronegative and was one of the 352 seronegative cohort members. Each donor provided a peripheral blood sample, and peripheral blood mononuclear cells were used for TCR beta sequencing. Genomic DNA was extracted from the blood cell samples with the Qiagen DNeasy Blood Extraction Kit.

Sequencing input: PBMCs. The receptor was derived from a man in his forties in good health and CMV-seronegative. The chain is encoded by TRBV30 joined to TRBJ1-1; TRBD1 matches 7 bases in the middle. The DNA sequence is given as TGTGCCTGGAGTGTAGACAGGGAACGGGACACTGAAGCTTTCTTT. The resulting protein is CAWSVDRERDTEAFF.